A single sample is the source of the 3 T cell receptor beta chains below, sequenced in a study of siplizumab effects on memory and regulatory T cells. Here immunoSEQ multiplex PCR was the method, and the copy in TCRdb shows in-frame clones only, minus some. The profile shows 55,000 to 65,000 clones, less than 98% of them singletons. The sequenced sample consisted of naive CD8+ T cells sorted from blood. The source is a human donor in good health.

The J gene is TRBJ2-7, the V gene TRBV11-2, with 12 bases aligning to TRBD2. Looked up from germline, CDR1 is SGHAT and CDR2 is FQNNGV. The CDR3 has 16 residues. Unmatched junction bases numbered 6, after V lost 4 bases and J lost 2 bases. CDR3 DNA: TGTGCCAGCAGCTCCCGGACTAGCGGGACTCCCTACGAGCAGTACTTC. Protein sequence: CASSSRTSGTPYEQYF. The full variable domain, in which reference TRBV11-2 and TRBJ2-7 provide the parts outside the CDR3, is EAGVAQSPRYKIIEKRQSVAFWCNPISGHATLYWYQQILGQGPKLLIQFQNNGVVDDSQLPKDRFSAERLKGVDSTLKIQPAKLEDSAVYLCASSSRTSGTPYEQYFGPGTRLTVT.

The rearrangement links TRBV6-4 to TRBJ2-7, with no clear D. Deletions cut 2 bases from V and 3 bases from J, with 8 bases between. Germline V gene lookup returns CDR1 MRHNA and CDR2 SNTAGT. CDR3 length equals 13 residues. The CDR3 DNA reads TGTGCCAGCAGTGACATAGGCAGCTACGAGCAGTACTTC. It codes for CASSDIGSYEQYF.

This chain uses TRBV6-1 with TRBJ2-2; TRBD1 aligns across 9 bases. After removal of 4 bases from V and 0 bases from J, the junction contained 6 bases not matched to a gene. This CDR3 comprises 17 residues. The V gene's germline CDR1 is MNHNS and CDR2 SASEGT. CDR3 region: CASSVLWDRANTGELFF. The CDR3 DNA reads TGTGCCAGCAGTGTCCTCTGGGACAGGGCGAACACCGGGGAGCTGTTTTTT.